The 15 T cell receptor beta chains below were found in one sample sequenced in a study of CD8 T cells in Susac syndrome (dated by TCRdb to the late 2010s). Receptors were amplified or captured by the immunoSEQ multiplex PCR assay. RNA was extracted with the RNeasy kit and about 0.5 to 1 ug was reverse transcribed using random hexamers. The public reads were reprocessed in TCRdb via fastp at Q25 and MiXCR, keeping in-frame beta chains. Each CDR3 protein appears once, grouped with its most common genes and DNA. This sample comprises roughly 400,000 distinct CDR3 sequences, around 85% of them detected only once. The top ten constitute around 0.12% of the sample. The material sequenced was CD8+ T cells from PBMCs. The origin of the receptors is a human donor with multiple sclerosis.

V usage is TRBV3-1 and J usage is TRBJ2-7; D is perhaps TRBD2 (6 bases). V lost 3 bases and J lost 7, with 16 bases in between. The CDR3 length is 14 residues. Germline V gives CDR1 LGHDT, CDR2 YNNKEL (reference sequence). The CDR3 is CASSHRDSSIEQYF. The CDR3 nucleotides read TGTGCCAGCAGCCACCGGGACTCCTCAATAGAGCAGTACTTC.

The chain links TRBV29-1 to TRBJ1-1, with unresolved D. This CDR3 has 11 residues. The ends were cut back, 3 bases at V and 7 bases at J, with 9 bases in the middle. Germline V lookup: CDR1 SQVTM, CDR2 ANQGSEA. In DNA, the CDR3 is TGCAGCGTTGACGGTACAGTTGAAGCTTTCTTT. The encoded protein is CSVDGTVEAFF.

CDR3 in amino acids: CATDPGGSSDGYTF. The CDR3 coding sequence is TGTGCCACCGACCCCGGGGGAAGTTCAGATGGCTACACCTTC. This chain uses TRBV12-3 or TRBV12-4 with TRBJ1-2; tentatively, D is TRBD1 (5 bases). CDR3 length equals 14 residues. With 10 bases removed from V and 6 bases from J, the gap between germline ends came to 21 bases.

J is TRBJ1-2 and V is TRBV27; D perhaps matches TRBD1 (6 bases). From germline, CDR1 is MNHEY and CDR2 SMNVEV (reference sequence). This CDR3 is built from 13 residues. Trimming took 6 bases from V and 4 from J, leaving 12 bases between them. DNA for the CDR3: TGTGCCAGCAGCGGAACAGGGTCCTATGGCTACACCTTC. It codes for CASSGTGSYGYTF.

The table lists this clonotype with a count of one. The chain couples TRBV5-5 to TRBJ1-2; D perhaps matches TRBD1 (5 bases). The germline V and J ends were trimmed by 3 bases and 6 bases, with 12 bases remaining between them. Germline values: CDR1 SGHKS, CDR2 YYEKEE (reference sequence). This CDR3 is 13 amino acids long. CDR3 nucleotides: TGTGCCAGCAGCTGGATGGGGGGAGATGGCTACACCTTC. Translating gives CASSWMGGDGYTF. The full variable domain, completed using reference TRBV5-5 and TRBJ1-2, is DAGVTQSPTHLIKTRGQQVTLRCSPISGHKSVSWYQQVLGQGPQFIFQYYEKEERGRGNFPDRFSARQFPNYSSELNVNALLLGDSALYLCASSWMGGDGYTFGSGTRLTVV.

This sequence joins TRBV6-1 and TRBJ1-4; tentatively, D is TRBD1 (6 bases). The length of the CDR3 is 16 residues. CDR1 and CDR2 from the germline V gene are MNHNS and SASEGT. The V end lost 5 bases, the J end lost 0 bases, and 13 bases lay between the germline ends. For the CDR3, the DNA is TGTGCCAGCAGTACCGGACAGACCGCAACTAATGAAAAACTGTTTTTT. Protein sequence: CASSTGQTATNEKLFF.

This clonotype was observed a handful of times. This chain joins TRBV6-1 and TRBJ2-4; no firm D call. Between the trimmed V and J ends, which lost 2 bases and 2 bases, there was a span of 4 bases. The CDR3 consists of 13 residues. In germline, CDR1 is MNHNS, CDR2 SASEGT. The CDR3 reads CASSEQTKNIQYF. CDR3 coding DNA: TGTGCCAGCAGTGAACAGACCAAAAACATTCAGTACTTC.

The rearrangement uses TRBV20-1 and TRBJ2-7; 8 bases line up with TRBD1. Germline CDR1 is DFQATT and CDR2 is SNEGSKA (reference sequence). CDR3 length: 15 amino acids. Losses at the gene ends were 6 bases for V and 1 base for J; bases not matched to a gene: 11. CDR3 nucleotide sequence: TGCAGTGCAGATTTTCCGGGACAGGAGTCCTACGAGCAGTACTTC. Amino acids: CSADFPGQESYEQYF.

In DNA form, the CDR3 reads TGCAGTGCTACCCCCGGGGCTCTAACAACTAATGAAAAACTGTTTTTT. This translates into CSATPGALTTNEKLFF. The gene calls are TRBV20-1 and TRBJ1-4; tentative D call: TRBD1 (5 bases). V lost 4 bases and J lost 0, with 15 bases in between. Germline V gives CDR1 DFQATT, CDR2 SNEGSKA (reference sequence). This CDR3 region has 16 residues.

The CDR3 DNA reads as TGCAGTGCTAGAGATCAGGGGCGCCCCCGCAATGAGCAGTTCTTC. This codes for CSARDQGRPRNEQFF. The chain carries TRBV20-1 and TRBJ2-1; the D gene is possibly TRBD1 (6 bases). The CDR3 spans 15 residues. V dropped 0 bases and J dropped 6 bases, with 15 bases sitting between them. The germline V gene has CDR1 DFQATT and CDR2 SNEGSKA (reference sequence).

The chain couples TRBV24-1 to TRBJ1-2; 7 bases fit TRBD1. There are 14 residues in the CDR3. The V and J ends lost 4 bases and 6 bases, in that order; junction bases with no gene match: 7. Germline-derived CDR1 and CDR2 are KGHDR and SFDVKD. CDR3 amino acids: CATSENDRVHGYTF. As DNA, the CDR3 is TGTGCCACCAGTGAAAACGACAGGGTTCATGGCTACACCTTC.

The chain uses TRBV4-1 and TRBJ1-2, with 7 bases lining up with TRBD1. Germline trimming cut 5 bases from V and 6 bases from J; bases unmatched to any gene: 9. Per the germline V gene, CDR1 is MGHRA and CDR2 is YSYEKL. There are 14 residues in the CDR3. DNA of the CDR3: TGCGCCAGCAGCATAATCGGGACAGCAGATGGCTACACCTTC. Protein: CASSIIGTADGYTF.

The chain employs TRBV2 and TRBJ2-1; TRBD2 matches at 8 bases. The V gene end was trimmed by 10 bases and the J gene end by 2 bases; junction bases not matched to a gene: 4. Germline V gene data show CDR1 as SNHLY and CDR2 as FYNNEI. The CDR3 spans 13 residues. The CDR3, as DNA: TGTGCCACCCGGGAGGGAACCTACAATGAGCAGTTCTTC. Amino acid sequence: CATREGTYNEQFF.

This clonotype has only a few counts. The V call is TRBV27, the J call TRBJ2-1; perhaps TRBD1 as D (5 bases). Per germline, CDR1 MNHEY and CDR2 SMNVEV (reference sequence). The CDR3 contains 13 residues. Trimming removed 3 bases at V and 4 bases at J, with 7 bases between. The CDR3 DNA reads TGTGCCAGCAGTTTGAGACAGTACAATGAGCAGTTCTTC. Its translation: CASSLRQYNEQFF.

This chain uses TRBV25-1 with TRBJ1-5, with D uncertain. V lost 3 bases to trimming and J lost 6 bases, with 18 bases between them. The CDR3 runs to 16 residues. The germline V gene has CDR1 MGHDK and CDR2 SYGVNS. CDR3 sequence (DNA): TGTGCCAGCAGTGACCCCGGTAAGTTTTCGGGTCAGCCCCAGCATTTT. Protein sequence: CASSDPGKFSGQPQHF.